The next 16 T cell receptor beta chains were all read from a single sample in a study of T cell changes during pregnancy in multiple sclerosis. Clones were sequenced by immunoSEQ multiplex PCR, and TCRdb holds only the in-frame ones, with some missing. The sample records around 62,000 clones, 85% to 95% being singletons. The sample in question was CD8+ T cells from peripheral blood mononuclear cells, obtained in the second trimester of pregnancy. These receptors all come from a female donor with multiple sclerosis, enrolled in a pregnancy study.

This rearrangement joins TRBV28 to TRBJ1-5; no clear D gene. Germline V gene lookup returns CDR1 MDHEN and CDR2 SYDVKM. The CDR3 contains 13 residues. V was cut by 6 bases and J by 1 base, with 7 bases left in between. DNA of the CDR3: TGTGCCAGCAGCGGACTCAGCAATCAGCCCCAGCATTTT. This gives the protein CASSGLSNQPQHF.

The CDR3 DNA is TGTGCCAGCAGGAACCCGGGCAGGGATAGCAATCAGCCCCAGCATTTT. It translates to CASRNPGRDSNQPQHF. The chain uses TRBV2 and TRBJ1-5; tentative D call: TRBD1 (5 bases). V was shortened by 6 bases and J by 0 bases, with 15 bases between the two germline ends. This CDR3 region has 16 residues. Germline CDR1 reads SNHLY; CDR2 reads FYNNEI.

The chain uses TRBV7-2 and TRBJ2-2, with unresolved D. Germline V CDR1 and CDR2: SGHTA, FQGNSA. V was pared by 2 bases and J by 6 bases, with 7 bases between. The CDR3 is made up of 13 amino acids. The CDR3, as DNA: TGTGCCAGCAGCTTAACCGGGTCCGGGGAGCTGTTTTTT. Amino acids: CASSLTGSGELFF.

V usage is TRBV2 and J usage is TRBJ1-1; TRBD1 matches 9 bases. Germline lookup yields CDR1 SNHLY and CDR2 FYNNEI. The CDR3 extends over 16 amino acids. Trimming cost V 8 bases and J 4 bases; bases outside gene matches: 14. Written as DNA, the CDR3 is TGTGCCAGCCCGGATGGGACAGGGTTTCCAGGCACTGAAGCTTTCTTT. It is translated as CASPDGTGFPGTEAFF.

CDR3: CASSPGSRTQYF. CDR3 nucleotide sequence: TGTGCCAGCAGCCCAGGGTCACGGACCCAGTACTTC. This rearrangement joins TRBV11-1 to TRBJ2-5, with a weak D call TRBD1 (5 bases). The CDR3 extends over 12 amino acids. Germline CDR1 SGHAT, CDR2 FQDESV (reference sequence). The germline V and J ends were trimmed by 5 bases and 7 bases, with 11 bases remaining between them.

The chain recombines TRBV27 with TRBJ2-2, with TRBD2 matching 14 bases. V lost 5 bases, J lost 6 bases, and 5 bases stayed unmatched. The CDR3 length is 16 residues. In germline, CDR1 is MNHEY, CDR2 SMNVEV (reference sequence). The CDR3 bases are TGTGCCAGCAGTCTCGGACTAGCGGGAGGTGCCGGGGAGCTGTTTTTT. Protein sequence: CASSLGLAGGAGELFF.

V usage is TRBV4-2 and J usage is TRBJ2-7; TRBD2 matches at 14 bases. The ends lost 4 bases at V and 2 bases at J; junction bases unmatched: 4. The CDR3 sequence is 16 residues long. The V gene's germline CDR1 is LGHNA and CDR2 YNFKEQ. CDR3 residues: CASSPRLAGGPYEQYF. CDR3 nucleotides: TGTGCCAGCAGCCCCCGACTAGCGGGAGGGCCCTACGAGCAGTACTTC.

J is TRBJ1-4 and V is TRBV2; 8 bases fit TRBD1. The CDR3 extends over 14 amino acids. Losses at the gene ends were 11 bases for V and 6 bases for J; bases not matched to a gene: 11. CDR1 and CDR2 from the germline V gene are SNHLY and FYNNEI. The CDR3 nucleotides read TGTGCCGGTTTATTGGACAGGGTAGATGAAAAACTGTTTTTT. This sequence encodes CAGLLDRVDEKLFF.

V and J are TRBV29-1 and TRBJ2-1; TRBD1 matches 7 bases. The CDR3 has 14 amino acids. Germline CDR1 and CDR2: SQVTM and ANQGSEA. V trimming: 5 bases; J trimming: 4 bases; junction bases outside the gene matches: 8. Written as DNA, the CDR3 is TGCAGCGTTCCGGGACAGTCTGGGTACAATGAGCAGTTCTTC. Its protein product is CSVPGQSGYNEQFF.

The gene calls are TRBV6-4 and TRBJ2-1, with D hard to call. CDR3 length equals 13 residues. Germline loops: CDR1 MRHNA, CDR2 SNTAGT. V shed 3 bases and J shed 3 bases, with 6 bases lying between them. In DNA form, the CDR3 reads TGTGCCAGCAGTGATTCCCTCTACAATGAGCAGTTCTTC. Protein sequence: CASSDSLYNEQFF.

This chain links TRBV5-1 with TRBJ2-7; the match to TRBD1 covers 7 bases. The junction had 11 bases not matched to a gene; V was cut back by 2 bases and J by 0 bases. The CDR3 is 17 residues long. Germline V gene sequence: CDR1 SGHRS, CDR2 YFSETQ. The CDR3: CASSFISRQGISYEQYF. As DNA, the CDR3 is TGCGCCAGCAGCTTCATTTCTAGACAGGGCATCTCCTACGAGCAGTACTTC.

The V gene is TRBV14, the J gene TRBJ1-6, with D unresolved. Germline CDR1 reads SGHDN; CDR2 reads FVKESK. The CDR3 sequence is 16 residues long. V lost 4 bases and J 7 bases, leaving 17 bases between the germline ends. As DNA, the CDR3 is TGTGCCAGCAGCCCAATCCCGGGATCACGCAATTCACCCCTCCACTTT. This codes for CASSPIPGSRNSPLHF.

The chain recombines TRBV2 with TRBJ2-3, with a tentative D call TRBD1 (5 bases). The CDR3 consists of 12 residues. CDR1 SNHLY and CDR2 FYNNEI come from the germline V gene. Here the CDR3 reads CGGGASTDTQYF. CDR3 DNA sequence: TGTGGAGGTGGGGCGAGCACAGATACGCAGTATTTT.

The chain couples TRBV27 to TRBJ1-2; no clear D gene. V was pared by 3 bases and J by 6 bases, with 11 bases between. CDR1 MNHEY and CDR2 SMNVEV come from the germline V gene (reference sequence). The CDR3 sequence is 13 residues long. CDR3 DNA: TGTGCCAGCAGTTTGGCGGCCCGACATGGCTACACCTTC. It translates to CASSLAARHGYTF.

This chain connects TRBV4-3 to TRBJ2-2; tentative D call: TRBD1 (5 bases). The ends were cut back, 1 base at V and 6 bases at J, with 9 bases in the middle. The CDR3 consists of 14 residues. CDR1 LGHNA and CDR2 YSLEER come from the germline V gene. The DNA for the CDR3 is TGCGCCAGCAGCCAAGGGGGCGAGGCCGGGGAGCTGTTTTTT. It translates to CASSQGGEAGELFF.

The CDR3: CASSPSYGEMYF. Written as DNA, the CDR3 is TGTGCCAGCAGTCCCAGCTACGGAGAGATGTACTTC. The chain combines TRBV7-9 with TRBJ2-7; D unclear. Germline lookup yields CDR1 SEHNR and CDR2 FQNEAQ (reference sequence). This CDR3 region has 12 residues. The V end was cut by 6 bases, the J end by 12 bases, with 18 bases between.